Detailed here is one T cell receptor beta chain. The antigen is not known. The repertoire was sequenced with immunoSEQ multiplex PCR; TCRdb's copy has only in-frame clones and lacks some. The repertoire holds over 1,500 clones, with roughly 22% as singletons. Atypia-free lung next to the tumor was sampled at least 2 cm from its margin. The sample comes from a study of T cells in localized non-small cell lung cancer. Study outcomes and limitations: Longer overall survival was linked to higher blood T cell density.

The TCR was taken from a male donor aged 60 or over with stage III squamous cell lung carcinoma. The starting material was normal lung tissue next to the tumor, obtained before any cancer treatment.

This chain's CDR3 is CASRQGTRRPQHF. CDR3 DNA sequence: TGTGCCAGTAGACAGGGGACTCGGCGGCCCCAGCATTTT. This chain joins TRBV19 and TRBJ1-5; 7 bases are shared with TRBD1. CDR1 and CDR2 from the germline V gene are LNHDA and SQIVND (reference sequence). This CDR3 comprises 13 residues. V shed 6 bases, J shed 9 bases, and the junction held 8 bases outside the gene matches.